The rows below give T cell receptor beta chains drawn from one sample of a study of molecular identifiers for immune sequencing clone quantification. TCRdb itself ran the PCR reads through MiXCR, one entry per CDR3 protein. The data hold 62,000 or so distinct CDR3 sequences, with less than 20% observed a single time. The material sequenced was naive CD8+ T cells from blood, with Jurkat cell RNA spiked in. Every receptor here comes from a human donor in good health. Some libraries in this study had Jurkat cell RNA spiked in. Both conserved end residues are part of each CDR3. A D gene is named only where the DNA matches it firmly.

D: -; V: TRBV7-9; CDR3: CASSFPPETQYF
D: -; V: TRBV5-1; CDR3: CASSFWGANEKLFF
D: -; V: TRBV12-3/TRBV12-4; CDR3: CASSFDGQNTEAFF
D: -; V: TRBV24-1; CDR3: CATSDFRGTEAFF
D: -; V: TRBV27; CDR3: CASSSSGLTYEQYF
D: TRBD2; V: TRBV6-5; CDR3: CASSSGTISYEQYF
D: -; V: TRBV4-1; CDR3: CASSQEGRGDTQYF
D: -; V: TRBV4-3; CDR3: CASSQAINYGIGEQFF
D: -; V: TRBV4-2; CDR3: CASSQESPGETEAFF
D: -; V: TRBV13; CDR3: CASSLITGNTEAFF
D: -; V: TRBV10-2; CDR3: CASSVGLTDTQYF
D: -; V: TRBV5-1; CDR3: CASSLVIGADEQYF
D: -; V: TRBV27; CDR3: CASSSIPNYGYTF
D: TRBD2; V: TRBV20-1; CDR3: CSAKGSVVPYIPGGTQYF
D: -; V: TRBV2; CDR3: CASRIDGSSGNTIYF
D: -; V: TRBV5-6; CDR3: CASSLTPGRDFRAKNIQYF
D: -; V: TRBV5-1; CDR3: CASSLPADTMVHEQFF
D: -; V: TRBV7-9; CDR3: CASSLDGDFTDTQYF
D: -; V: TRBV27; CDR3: CASSYGANVLTF
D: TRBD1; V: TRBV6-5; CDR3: CASSPGQGARNTIYF
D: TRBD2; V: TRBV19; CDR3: CASSGLAGVDTQYF
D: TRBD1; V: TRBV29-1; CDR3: CSIEAGTGGNIQYF
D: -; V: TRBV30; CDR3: CAWSPGATYEQYF
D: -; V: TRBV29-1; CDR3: CSAVRGDSYNEQFF
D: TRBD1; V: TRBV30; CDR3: CAWNTGQGQAQYF
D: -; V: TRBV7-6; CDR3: CASSLAGGNEQYF
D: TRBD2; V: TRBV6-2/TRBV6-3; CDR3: CASSSGTSVLRVF
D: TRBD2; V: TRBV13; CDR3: CASREGLLTQYF
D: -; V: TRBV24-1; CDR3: CATSDWAGELFF
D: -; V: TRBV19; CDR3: CATAWASVLGDTQYF
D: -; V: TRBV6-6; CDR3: CASRWTLVGGSEAFF
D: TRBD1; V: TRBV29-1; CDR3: CSVEERDRGYEQYF
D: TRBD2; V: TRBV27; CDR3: CASSFFAAGGTDTQYF
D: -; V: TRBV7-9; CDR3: CASSLPQGEQYF
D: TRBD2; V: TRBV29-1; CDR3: CSVWGGRESTDTQYF
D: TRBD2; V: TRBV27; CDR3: CASSTGLGDEQYF
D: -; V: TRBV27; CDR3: CASSLGSTKAEQYF